Following are 22 T cell receptor beta chains from one sample sequenced in a study of T cell changes during pregnancy in multiple sclerosis. Generated by immunoSEQ multiplex PCR, the TCRdb table keeps only in-frame clones and is missing some. In the table there are roughly 40,000 clones, roughly 88% of which are singletons. The sequencing here drew on CD8+ T cells from peripheral blood mononuclear cells, taken in the first trimester of pregnancy. Receptors originate from a female donor with multiple sclerosis, enrolled in a pregnancy study.

The chain carries TRBV5-4 and TRBJ2-1, with D unresolved. Trimming pared 4 bases from V and 8 bases from J, leaving 7 bases between. The V gene's germline CDR1 is SGHNT and CDR2 YYREEE (reference sequence). This CDR3 is built from 11 residues. DNA of the CDR3: TGTGCCAGCAGCAGAGTCCATGAGCAGTTCTTC. Protein product: CASSRVHEQFF.

The chain couples TRBV9 to TRBJ1-2; 8 bases are shared with TRBD1. V shed 3 bases, J shed 8 bases, and the junction held 9 bases outside the gene matches. This CDR3 spans 14 amino acids. CDR1 and CDR2 from the germline V gene are SGDLS and YYNGEE. Here the CDR3 reads CASSGTGGHLGYTF. CDR3 bases: TGTGCCAGCAGCGGTACAGGGGGTCACTTGGGCTACACCTTC. The full variable domain, its missing parts supplied by reference TRBV9 and TRBJ1-2, is DSGVTQTPKHLITATGQRVTLRCSPRSGDLSVYWYQQSLDQGLQFLIQYYNGEERAKGNILERFSAQQFPDLHSELNLSSLELGDSALYFCASSGTGGHLGYTFGSGTRLTVV.

The rearrangement joins TRBV6-5 to TRBJ2-7; 11 bases fit TRBD2. CDR1 is MNHEY and CDR2 is SVGAGI in the germline V gene. The V and J ends lost 4 bases and 2 bases, in that order; junction bases with no gene match: 7. The CDR3 spans 16 residues. CDR3 region: CASSSVGLAETYEQYF. The DNA for the CDR3 is TGTGCCAGCAGTTCGGTGGGACTAGCGGAGACCTACGAGCAGTACTTC.

The chain joins TRBV10-3 to TRBJ2-1; 10 bases agree with TRBD2. This CDR3 contains 17 residues. Germline values: CDR1 ENHRY, CDR2 SYGVKD. V was clipped by 11 bases and J by 0 bases; unmatched bases: 13. The CDR3 DNA reads as TGTGCCCCGACTAGCGGGTCCAATACGAGCTCCTACAATGAGCAGTTCTTC. This codes for CAPTSGSNTSSYNEQFF.

The chain carries TRBV9 and TRBJ1-1; D may be TRBD1 (5 bases). V dropped 3 bases and J dropped 5 bases, with 8 bases sitting between them. The CDR3 runs to 12 residues. Germline assignment: CDR1 SGDLS and CDR2 YYNGEE. The CDR3 loop is CASSGQGTEAFF. CDR3 nucleotides: TGTGCCAGCAGCGGGCAGGGTACTGAAGCTTTCTTT.

This chain uses TRBV27 with TRBJ2-1, with D tentatively TRBD2 (5 bases). V was cut by 5 bases and J by 7 bases, with 15 bases left in between. In germline, CDR1 is MNHEY, CDR2 SMNVEV (reference sequence). The CDR3 loop spans 14 amino acids. DNA of the CDR3: TGTGCCAGCAGTGTTGGTAGAAGAGGGAATGAGCAGTTCTTC. It translates to CASSVGRRGNEQFF.

The V call is TRBV9, the J call TRBJ1-5; maybe TRBD1 (6 bases). The germline CDR1 and CDR2 sequences are SGDLS and YYNGEE. Trimming removed 4 bases from V and 5 bases from J, with 16 bases in between. The CDR3 is 15 amino acids. CDR3: CASSSHQGRDQPQHF. DNA of the CDR3: TGTGCCAGCAGCTCCCACCAGGGGCGGGATCAGCCCCAGCATTTT.

The chain employs TRBV6-5 and TRBJ1-2; D is unclear. The CDR3 loop spans 14 amino acids. The ends were cut back, 2 bases at V and 6 bases at J, with 13 bases in the middle. From germline, CDR1 is MNHEY and CDR2 SVGAGI. CDR3 coding DNA: TGTGCCAGCAGTTACGAGGGAATCGGGGATGGCTACACCTTC. Its translation: CASSYEGIGDGYTF.

The chain combines TRBV7-2 with TRBJ2-2, with D maybe TRBD2 (6 bases). Per the germline V gene, CDR1 is SGHTA and CDR2 is FQGNSA. Trimming cost V 11 bases and J 6 bases, with 10 bases left between them. The CDR3 is 11 residues long. CDR3 in DNA: TGTGCCGAGAGGAGGGCCGGGGAGCTGTTTTTT. Protein: CAERRAGELFF.

The rearrangement links TRBV9 to TRBJ1-4, with a weak D call TRBD1 (5 bases). CDR3 length: 17 residues. Deletions cut 0 bases from V and 0 bases from J, with 12 bases between. The germline V gene encodes CDR1 SGDLS and CDR2 YYNGEE. The CDR3 DNA follows: TGTGCCAGCAGCGTAGCTACGGGGGGACCAACTAATGAAAAACTGTTTTTT. Residues: CASSVATGGPTNEKLFF.

The chain combines TRBV28 with TRBJ1-5, with D tentatively TRBD1 (6 bases). The CDR3 is 18 amino acids. Looked up from germline, CDR1 is MDHEN and CDR2 is SYDVKM. Between the trimmed V and J ends, which lost 3 bases and 3 bases, there was a span of 21 bases. CDR3 amino acids: CASSFQIGTTFSNQPQHF. In nucleotides, the CDR3 is TGTGCCAGCAGTTTTCAAATCGGGACAACCTTCTCCAATCAGCCCCAGCATTTT.

The chain is built from TRBV19 and TRBJ2-1, with a tentative D call TRBD2 (6 bases). Germline lookup yields CDR1 LNHDA and CDR2 SQIVND (reference sequence). The CDR3 extends over 19 amino acids. V dropped 3 bases and J dropped 1 base, with 22 bases sitting between them. The CDR3 DNA follows: TGTGCCAGTAGTATTAGCGGAGGGTGGACGGGGGTTTCCTACAATGAGCAGTTCTTC. Its translation is CASSISGGWTGVSYNEQFF.

The V call is TRBV4-3, the J call TRBJ2-5, with D unclear. With the DNA end fitting TRBJ2-7 better, the J assignment may be wrong. Germline V lookup: CDR1 LGHNA, CDR2 YSLEER. The CDR3 runs 13 residues. The CDR3 DNA sequence: TGCGCCAGCAGCCAAGAGAGGTACCACGAGCAGTACTTC. Its translation is CASSQERYHEQYF.

This clone occurred once. V and J are TRBV23-1 and TRBJ1-2; 7 bases agree with TRBD1. TRBV23-1 carries the ORF label, with uncertain function. V trimming: 2 bases; J trimming: 4 bases; junction bases outside the gene matches: 7. This CDR3 comprises 15 residues. Here the CDR3 DNA reads TGCGCCAGCAGTCAAACCAGGGACAGCTCCTATGGCTACACCTTC. It specifies CASSQTRDSSYGYTF.

The genes are TRBV7-6 and TRBJ2-1; TRBD2 agrees at 11 bases. This CDR3 is 17 amino acids long. The germline V gene has CDR1 SGHVS and CDR2 FNYEAQ. J gave up 8 bases and V 5 bases, and 14 bases lay outside the gene matches. The CDR3 reads CASSHRISGGADDEQFF. The CDR3, as DNA: TGTGCCAGCAGCCATCGTATTAGCGGGGGGGCTGATGATGAGCAGTTCTTC.

This chain uses TRBV4-1 with TRBJ1-1; D is unresolved. The ends were cut back, 4 bases at V and 1 base at J, with 7 bases in the middle. This CDR3 comprises 13 residues. The germline gives CDR1 MGHRA, CDR2 YSYEKL. CDR3 coding DNA: TGCGCCAGCAGCCCTCGACAGAACACTGAAGCTTTCTTT. Translating it yields CASSPRQNTEAFF.

This chain links TRBV12-5 with TRBJ2-6; 9 bases line up with TRBD1. V lost 0 bases and J lost 1; bases outside the gene matches: 13. CDR3 length equals 21 residues. Germline lookup yields CDR1 LGHNT and CDR2 FRNRAP. CDR3 protein: CASGLVVPWGTGPSGANVLTF. The CDR3 nucleotides read TGTGCTAGTGGTTTGGTCGTGCCTTGGGGGACAGGGCCATCTGGGGCCAACGTCCTGACTTTC. The full variable domain, in which reference TRBV12-5 and TRBJ2-6 provide the parts outside the CDR3, is DARVTQTPRHKVTEMGQEVTMRCQPILGHNTVFWYRQTMMQGLELLAYFRNRAPLDDSGMPKDRFSAEMPDATLATLKIQPSEPRDSAVYFCASGLVVPWGTGPSGANVLTFGAGSRLTVL.

The chain carries TRBV7-2 and TRBJ1-1; D perhaps matches TRBD1 (6 bases). V lost 0 bases to trimming and J lost 0 bases, with 8 bases between them. The CDR3 totals 15 residues. Germline lookup yields CDR1 SGHTA and CDR2 FQGNSA. CDR3 nucleotides: TGTGCCAGCAGCTTAGCGGACAGTATGAACACTGAAGCTTTCTTT. Protein product: CASSLADSMNTEAFF.

The chain joins TRBV2 to TRBJ1-2, with TRBD1 matching 7 bases. The CDR3 sequence is 14 residues long. Germline V gene lookup returns CDR1 SNHLY and CDR2 FYNNEI. V dropped 6 bases and J dropped 3; count of bases not matched to a gene: 7. The CDR3 DNA sequence: TGTGCCAGCAGCTCCAGGCAGGGGGACTATGGCTACACCTTC. Protein product: CASSSRQGDYGYTF.

This rearrangement joins TRBV27 to TRBJ1-1, with no clear D. Deletions cut 6 bases from V and 5 bases from J, with 22 bases between. The CDR3 runs 16 residues. Germline CDR1 MNHEY, CDR2 SMNVEV (reference sequence). CDR3 bases: TGTGCCAGCAGGCCTTTTTCGTCAGGCGATACAACTGAAGCTTTCTTT. Protein: CASRPFSSGDTTEAFF.

This chain connects TRBV27 to TRBJ2-3, with D maybe TRBD2 (6 bases). This CDR3 comprises 16 residues. Trimming left V 3 bases short and J 0 bases short, with 13 bases between. CDR1 and CDR2 (germline): MNHEY, SMNVEV (reference sequence). DNA for the CDR3: TGTGCCAGCAGTTTGACCGGGGGAGGTAGCACAGATACGCAGTATTTT. It translates to CASSLTGGGSTDTQYF.

The chain is built from TRBV9 and TRBJ2-7, with 7 positions matching TRBD1. The CDR3 loop spans 14 amino acids. CDR1 and CDR2 from the germline V gene are SGDLS and YYNGEE. V lost 3 bases and J lost 4; bases outside the gene matches: 7. The CDR3 sequence is CASSAWTGPYEQYF. As DNA, the CDR3 is TGTGCCAGCAGCGCATGGACAGGTCCTTACGAGCAGTACTTC.